Reported below is one TCR beta chain. Its antigen is not identified. This was a deep-level run. TCRdb's table, derived via immunoSEQ multiplex PCR, lists solely in-frame clones and lacks some. The table includes hundreds of thousands of clones, 70% to 80% detected once. The data were taken from a study of shared clonotypes between healthy human individuals. Notes on the study in general: Investigators collected only blood, and repertoires in tissues likely differ. Donor clonotype sharing was expected to depend on sequencing depth.

Germline loops: CDR1 SGDLS, CDR2 YYNGEE. This CDR3 comprises 16 residues. V lost 7 bases, J lost 3 bases, and 13 bases stayed unmatched. Adults of Caucasian background living in Nashville, Tennessee made up all donors. Material for sequencing was PBMCs. The chain combines TRBV9 with TRBJ2-3; 8 bases match TRBD2. The sequence was obtained from a woman between 35 and 50 years old in good health. Some clones in this sample may be carry-over from other donors' samples. The CDR3 DNA reads TGTGCCAGCTCCCGGGAGGGCCGGGTTAGTACAGATACGCAGTATTTT. Translating gives CASSREGRVSTDTQYF.